Listed below are T cell receptor beta chains from one sample, sequenced in a study of regulatory T cells in long-lasting Graves disease. MiXCR was run by TCRdb on the multiplex PCR reads, yielding one entry per CDR3 protein. The table has approximately 350,000 distinct CDR3 sequences, approximately 25% seen once. The sequencing here drew on peripheral blood mononuclear cells (PBMCs), taken when the disease was refractory, from a patient treated with antithyroid drugs. All receptors come from a woman in her thirties or forties with Graves disease. CDR3s include the opening cysteine and the closing phenylalanine or tryptophan. Each record gives: CDR3 protein, CDR3 DNA, CDR3 length, J gene, clone size, D gene, V gene. D genes are given only for firm matches. Not all rows give a size; the values are once, few, many and, for expanded clones, a class.

CDR3aa: CASRYSGNTIYF
CDR3nt: TGTGCCAGCAGGTACTCTGGAAACACCATATATTTT
len: 12
j_gene: TRBJ1-3
abundance: NA
d_gene: NA
v_gene: TRBV13

CDR3aa: CASSDTGAVDTGELFF
CDR3nt: TGTGCCAGCAGCGACACAGGGGCGGTCGACACCGGGGAGCTGTTTTTT
len: 16
j_gene: TRBJ2-2
abundance: few
d_gene: TRBD1
v_gene: TRBV7-6

CDR3aa: CASSLMSGTGELFF
CDR3nt: TGTGCCAGCAGTCTTATGAGCGGCACCGGGGAGCTGTTTTTT
len: 14
j_gene: TRBJ2-2
abundance: many
d_gene: NA
v_gene: TRBV28

CDR3aa: CASSGSWDRGFYQPQHF
CDR3nt: TGTGCCAGCAGTGGATCCTGGGACAGGGGCTTCTATCAGCCCCAGCATTTT
len: 17
j_gene: TRBJ1-5
abundance: many
d_gene: TRBD1
v_gene: TRBV2

CDR3aa: CSARVAGGPYEQYF
CDR3nt: TGCAGTGCTAGAGTCGCGGGAGGGCCCTACGAGCAGTACTTC
len: 14
j_gene: TRBJ2-7
abundance: many
d_gene: TRBD2
v_gene: TRBV20-1

CDR3aa: CASSFAGGGQPQHF
CDR3nt: TGTGCCAGCAGTTTCGCGGGGGGGGGACAGCCCCAGCATTTT
len: 14
j_gene: TRBJ1-5
abundance: many
d_gene: NA
v_gene: TRBV27

CDR3aa: CASSSGTGGSYNEQFF
CDR3nt: TGCGCCAGCAGCTCAGGGACGGGGGGCTCCTACAATGAGCAGTTCTTC
len: 16
j_gene: TRBJ2-1
abundance: NA
d_gene: TRBD2
v_gene: TRBV5-1

CDR3aa: CASSPPLSWELFF
CDR3nt: TGTGCCAGCTCACCACCGTTATCCTGGGAGCTGTTTTTT
len: 13
j_gene: TRBJ2-2
abundance: NA
d_gene: NA
v_gene: TRBV18

CDR3aa: CASSFQSSVGNQPQHF
CDR3nt: TGTGCCAGCAGTTTTCAGTCGTCTGTGGGGAATCAGCCCCAGCATTTT
len: 16
j_gene: TRBJ1-5
abundance: many
d_gene: NA
v_gene: TRBV12-3/TRBV12-4

CDR3aa: CASRTDMRYGYTF
CDR3nt: TGTGCCAGCAGAACCGACATGCGCTATGGCTACACCTTC
len: 13
j_gene: TRBJ1-2
abundance: few
d_gene: NA
v_gene: TRBV6-1